These T cell receptor beta chains were read from a single sample in a study of T cell changes during pregnancy in multiple sclerosis. Repertoires were generated with immunoSEQ multiplex PCR, while TCRdb's copy carries only in-frame clones and drops some. This sample carries approximately 63,000 clones, approximately 92% of them seen once, and the ten largest clones take just under 2%. The sequencing here drew on peripheral blood, taken in the third trimester of pregnancy. The receptors here all came from a female donor in good health, enrolled as a control in a pregnancy study. CDR3s include the opening cysteine and the closing phenylalanine or tryptophan. Each record gives: D gene, clone size, J gene, V gene, CDR3 DNA, CDR3 protein. The D gene is left open where the match is weak. Clone size is stated in some rows and not others, as once, few, many or a class when expanded.

TRBD1,-,TRBJ2-6,TRBV28,TGTGCCAGCAGTCCGCGATTGGGGACAGGGGGCCCTGGGGCCAACGTCCTGACTTTC,CASSPRLGTGGPGANVLTF
TRBD1,-,TRBJ2-2,TRBV27,TGTGCCAGCACATCACTAACCCCGGGACAGGGGAACACCGGGGAGCTGTTTTTT,CASTSLTPGQGNTGELFF
TRBD2,many,TRBJ2-1,TRBV10-3,TGTGCCATCAATCTAGCGGGAGGCCTAACCGAGCAGTTCTTC,CAINLAGGLTEQFF
TRBD2,-,TRBJ2-7,TRBV5-1,TGCGCCAGCAGCCCCCTAGGGCTAGCGGGTCCGAGCGAGCAGTACTTC,CASSPLGLAGPSEQYF
-,-,TRBJ2-7,TRBV28,TGTGCCAGCAGTCCCCCTGTTCGGACACAAAGGAAGTACTTC,CASSPPVRTQRKYF
-,-,TRBJ1-5,TRBV15,TGTGCCACCAGCGCAAGGTCCCGAGGAAGCAATCAGCCCCAGCATTTT,CATSARSRGSNQPQHF
-,-,TRBJ2-1,TRBV27,TGTGCCAGCACCCTAGGACTTCCCTCCTACAATGAGCAGTTCTTC,CASTLGLPSYNEQFF
-,-,TRBJ2-6,TRBV5-6,TGTGCCAGCAGCGCGACAGTTTTGGGGGCCAACGTCCTGACTTTC,CASSATVLGANVLTF
-,-,TRBJ2-7,TRBV5-6,TGTGCCAGCAGCTACGGGGACACTTCCTACGAGCAGTACTTC,CASSYGDTSYEQYF
TRBD1,once,TRBJ1-2,TRBV10-2,TGCGCCAGCAGTGGAGGCAGGGGGCCTACCTATGGCTACACCTTC,CASSGGRGPTYGYTF
TRBD1,-,TRBJ2-3,TRBV2,TGTGCCAGCAGACAACAGGGGGGCACAGATACGCAGTATTTT,CASRQQGGTDTQYF
-,-,TRBJ2-5,TRBV15,TGTGCCACCAGCAGAGATCCAACCAGGGGAGAGACCCAGTACTTC,CATSRDPTRGETQYF
-,once,TRBJ2-7,TRBV6-1,TGTGCCAGCAGTGAACCGGGACTTTCCTACGAGCAGTACTTC,CASSEPGLSYEQYF
TRBD1,-,TRBJ1-4,TRBV18,TGTGCCAGCACCTTCAGAGGATGGGACAGCAATGAAAAACTGTTTTTT,CASTFRGWDSNEKLFF
-,-,TRBJ2-2,TRBV2,TGTGCCAGCAGCCCCGACAGTCCTTCGAACACCGGGGAGCTGTTTTTT,CASSPDSPSNTGELFF
TRBD1,-,TRBJ2-1,TRBV7-2,TGTGCCAGCGGCGGGACAGGGGGTGTAAATGAGCAGTTCTTC,CASGGTGGVNEQFF
-,-,TRBJ2-7,TRBV12-5,TGTGCTAGTGGTTTTTCCGGGGCCTACGAGCAGTACTTC,CASGFSGAYEQYF
TRBD1,-,TRBJ2-1,TRBV6-4,TGTGCCAGCAGTTTGGGACAGGGCAGGGGTGAGCAGTTCTTC,CASSLGQGRGEQFF
-,-,TRBJ1-2,TRBV6-5,TGTGCCAGCAGTGACAGAGCTAACTATGGCTACACCTTC,CASSDRANYGYTF
-,-,TRBJ2-3,TRBV18,TGTGCCAGCTCACCGGGGACTTATTCCACAGATACGCAGTATTTT,CASSPGTYSTDTQYF
TRBD1,-,TRBJ1-6,TRBV9,TGTGCCAGCAGCGTAGCTTATCGGACAGGGGATTCACCCCTCCACTTT,CASSVAYRTGDSPLHF
-,-,TRBJ1-5,TRBV18,TGTGCCAGCTCACCGTCGAAGGGGAATCAGCCCCAGCATTTT,CASSPSKGNQPQHF
-,once,TRBJ2-7,TRBV5-6,TGTGCCAGCAACCGGGGAGGCTACGAGCAGTACTTC,CASNRGGYEQYF
-,-,TRBJ2-2,TRBV29-1,TGCAGCGTGGAGCGACGGAACACCGGGGAGCTGTTTTTT,CSVERRNTGELFF
TRBD2,-,TRBJ2-7,TRBV2,TGTGCCAGCAGGAGCGGGGGCTACGAGCAGTACTTC,CASRSGGYEQYF
TRBD1,-,TRBJ1-1,TRBV7-2,TGTGCCAGCAGCTCCTCGACAGGGTTAGCTTTCTTT,CASSSSTGLAFF
-,-,TRBJ1-4,TRBV9,TGTGCCAGCAGCCCCCGGGTAGGGGTGAATGAAAAACTGTTTTTT,CASSPRVGVNEKLFF
-,-,TRBJ1-1,TRBV5-4,TGTGCCAGCAGCTTGGCCCAGGGCGTAAACACTGAAGCTTTCTTT,CASSLAQGVNTEAFF
-,-,TRBJ1-1,TRBV4-1,TGCGCCAGCAGCCTAATGGGGAGGGAAATGAACACTGAAGCTTTCTTT,CASSLMGREMNTEAFF
TRBD2,once,TRBJ2-5,TRBV29-1,TGCAGCGTTGGCGGGGGGGGGCAAGAGACCCAGTACTTC,CSVGGGGQETQYF
TRBD1,-,TRBJ2-2,TRBV30,TGTGCCTGGAGTTTCCCGGGACAGACGAACACCGGGGAGCTGTTTTTT,CAWSFPGQTNTGELFF
-,once,TRBJ1-3,TRBV7-9,TGTGCCAGCAACCCTCGGGACACCATATATTTT,CASNPRDTIYF
TRBD2,-,TRBJ2-5,TRBV20-1,TGCAGGACAGCGGGGTGGACCCAGTACTTC,CRTAGWTQYF
-,-,TRBJ1-2,TRBV2,TGTGCCAGCAGTGGCCGGAGATTACCTGGAGGCTACACCTTC,CASSGRRLPGGYTF
TRBD1,-,TRBJ2-7,TRBV18,TGTGCCAGCTCCCCTATAAGAGGACAGGGGGCTTCTATAGCCGAGCAGTACTTC,CASSPIRGQGASIAEQYF
TRBD2,once,TRBJ2-1,TRBV6-4,TGTGCCAGCAGTAGATCCGGGACTAGTTTAGGTAATGAGCAGTTCTTC,CASSRSGTSLGNEQFF
-,-,TRBJ1-1,TRBV30,TGTGCCTGGAGGGGCCTGGGGGGCACTGAAGCTTTCTTT,CAWRGLGGTEAFF
-,-,TRBJ2-2,TRBV5-1,TGCGCCAGCAGCTTGATAGGGAGCGGGGAGCTGTTTTTT,CASSLIGSGELFF
TRBD1,-,TRBJ1-4,TRBV5-4,TGTGCCAGCAGCTCGGACAGGGGAGGTGAAAAACTGTTTTTT,CASSSDRGGEKLFF
TRBD1,once,TRBJ1-5,TRBV19,TGTGCCAGTAGGGGACAGGGGGCTCTAAATCAGCCCCAGCATTTT,CASRGQGALNQPQHF
TRBD2,-,TRBJ2-5,TRBV6-1,TGTGCCAGCAGTGAATGGGGGGGGAGGGCCGGAGAGACCCAGTACTTC,CASSEWGGRAGETQYF
-,-,TRBJ2-7,TRBV5-1,TGCGCCAGCAGCTTGGCGGGTTCCAGGACAACTCCCTACGAGCAGTACTTC,CASSLAGSRTTPYEQYF
TRBD2,-,TRBJ2-3,TRBV7-9,TGTGCCAGCAGCTTATCCCTAACCACGGCGGGAGGTACGCAGTATTTT,CASSLSLTTAGGTQYF
-,-,TRBJ1-2,TRBV29-1,TGCAGCGTTGGGATGGAGGGGTTAACTGGCTACACCTTC,CSVGMEGLTGYTF
-,-,TRBJ1-3,TRBV10-1,TGCGCCAGCAGTAGGAGTCAGAGGACAGACAACTCTGGAAACACCATATATTTT,CASSRSQRTDNSGNTIYF
-,-,TRBJ1-2,TRBV6-6,TGTGCCAGCAGTCCACAGGTTTCCTATGGCTACACCTTC,CASSPQVSYGYTF
TRBD2,-,TRBJ2-5,TRBV11-2,TGTGCCAGCAGCCCTCAGGGACTAGCGGGGGAAGAGACCCAGTACTTC,CASSPQGLAGEETQYF
-,-,TRBJ2-7,TRBV28,TGTGCCAGCAGATCCCTTGGGGAGACCTACGAGCAGTACTTC,CASRSLGETYEQYF
-,-,TRBJ2-5,TRBV6-8,TGTGCCAGCAGTTGCGGAAGTTACCAAGAGACCCAGTACTTC,CASSCGSYQETQYF
TRBD2,-,TRBJ2-1,TRBV19,TGTGCCAGTAGTAGACTAGCGGGAAATGAGCAGTTCTTC,CASSRLAGNEQFF
TRBD1,-,TRBJ2-5,TRBV18,TGTGCCAGCTCACCACTACAGGGGGGCCAAGAGACCCAGTACTTC,CASSPLQGGQETQYF
-,-,TRBJ1-6,TRBV19,TGTGCCAGTAGTCGCTCGTTTGGGCAGGGAGGCAATTCACCCCTCCACTTT,CASSRSFGQGGNSPLHF
TRBD1,-,TRBJ2-7,TRBV12-5,TGTGCTAGTGGTTGGGAAACTAACAGGGGCGAGCAGTACTTC,CASGWETNRGEQYF
TRBD1,-,TRBJ2-3,TRBV30,TGTGCCTGGAGTGCCTCCGGGACAGCGGGCACAGATACGCAGTATTTT,CAWSASGTAGTDTQYF
TRBD2,-,TRBJ2-1,TRBV27,TGTGCCAGCAGTTTAACACGGACTAGCGGTTACAATGAGCAGTTCTTC,CASSLTRTSGYNEQFF